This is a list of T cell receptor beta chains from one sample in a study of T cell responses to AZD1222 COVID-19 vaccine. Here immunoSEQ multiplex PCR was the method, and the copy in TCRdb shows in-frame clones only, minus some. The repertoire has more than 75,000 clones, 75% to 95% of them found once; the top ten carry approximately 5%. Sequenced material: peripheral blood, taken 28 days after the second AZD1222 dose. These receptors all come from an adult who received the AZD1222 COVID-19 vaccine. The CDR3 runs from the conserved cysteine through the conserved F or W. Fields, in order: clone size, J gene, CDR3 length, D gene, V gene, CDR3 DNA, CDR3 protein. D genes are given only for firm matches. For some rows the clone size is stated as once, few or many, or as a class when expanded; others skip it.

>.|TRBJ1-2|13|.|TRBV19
TGTGCCACCACGACATCAGCTCGCTATGGCTACACCTTC
CATTTSARYGYTF
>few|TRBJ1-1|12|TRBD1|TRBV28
TGTGCCAGCAGATCGGACAGGGGTAAAGCTTTCTTT
CASRSDRGKAFF
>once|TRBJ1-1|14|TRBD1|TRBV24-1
TGTGCCACCAGGGGACAGGGCGCGAACACTGAAGCTTTCTTT
CATRGQGANTEAFF
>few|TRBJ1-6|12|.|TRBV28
TGTGCCAGCACCCCAGACGGTCGATCCCTCCACTTT
CASTPDGRSLHF
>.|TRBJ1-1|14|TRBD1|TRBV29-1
TGCAGCGTTAAGGCGCAATCAGGGGGCACTGAAGCTTTCTTT
CSVKAQSGGTEAFF
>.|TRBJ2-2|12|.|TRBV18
TGTGCCAGCTCACTAACCACCGGGGAGCTGTTTTTT
CASSLTTGELFF
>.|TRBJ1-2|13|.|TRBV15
TGTGCCACCAGCGGGCAGAATAACTATGGCTACACCTTC
CATSGQNNYGYTF
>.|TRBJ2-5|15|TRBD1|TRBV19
TGTGCCAGTACCTCGACAGGGCTTCCACAAGAGACCCAGTACTTC
CASTSTGLPQETQYF
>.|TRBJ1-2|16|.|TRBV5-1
TGCGCCAGCAGCCCGGCAGAGGGGCGTCTAGACTATGGCTACACCTTC
CASSPAEGRLDYGYTF
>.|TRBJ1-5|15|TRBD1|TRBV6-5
TGTGCCAGCAGCAAACAGGGGGTTACCAATCAGCCCCAGCATTTT
CASSKQGVTNQPQHF
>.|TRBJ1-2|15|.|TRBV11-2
TGTGCCAGCACCCCCCTGGGGCCTCGGGGCTATGGCTACACCTTC
CASTPLGPRGYGYTF
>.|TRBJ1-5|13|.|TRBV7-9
TGTGCCAGCAGCTCCTCATTTAATCAGCCCCAGCATTTT
CASSSSFNQPQHF
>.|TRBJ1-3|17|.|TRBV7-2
TGTGCCAGCAGCCCCCAGACCACAAGGTCCTCTGGAAACACCATATATTTT
CASSPQTTRSSGNTIYF
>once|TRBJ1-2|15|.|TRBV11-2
TGTGCCAGCAGCTCCCGGGACCCCGGTACCTATGGCTACACCTTC
CASSSRDPGTYGYTF
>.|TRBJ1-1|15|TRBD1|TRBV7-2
TGTGCCAGCAGCTTCCAACCGGGACAGGGGGCTGAAGCTTTCTTT
CASSFQPGQGAEAFF
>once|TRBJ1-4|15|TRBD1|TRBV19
TGTGCCAGTAGTATAACAGGGGCAACTAATGAAAAACTGTTTTTT
CASSITGATNEKLFF
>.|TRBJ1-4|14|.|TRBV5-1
TGCGCCAGCAGCTTCAGGACAGCTAATGAAAAACTGTTTTTT
CASSFRTANEKLFF
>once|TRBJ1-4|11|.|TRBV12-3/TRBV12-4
TGTGCCAGCAGTTTAGGTGAAAAACTGTTTTTT
CASSLGEKLFF
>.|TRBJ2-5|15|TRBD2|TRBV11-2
TGTGCCAGCAGCGTACGGACTAGCGGGATCGGTACCCAGTACTTC
CASSVRTSGIGTQYF
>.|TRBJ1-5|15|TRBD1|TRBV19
TGTGCCAGTAATCAGGACAGGGGCACCCATCAGCCCCAGCATTTT
CASNQDRGTHQPQHF
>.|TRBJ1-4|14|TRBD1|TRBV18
TGTGCCAGCTCACCACAGGGGGCTAGCGAAAAACTGTTTTTT
CASSPQGASEKLFF
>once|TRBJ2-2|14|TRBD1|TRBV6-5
TGTGCCAGCAGGGGGACAGGGCGTCCCGGGGAGCTGTTTTTT
CASRGTGRPGELFF
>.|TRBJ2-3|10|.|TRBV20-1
TGCAGTGCTTCTACAGATACGCAGTATTTT
CSASTDTQYF
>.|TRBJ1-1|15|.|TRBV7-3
TGTGCCAGCAGCTCCCAAGGGGGGTTGAGAACTGAAGCTTTCTTT
CASSSQGGLRTEAFF
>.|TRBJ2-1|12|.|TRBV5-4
TGTGCCAGCAGCCGGCGGGTCAATGAGCAGTTCTTC
CASSRRVNEQFF
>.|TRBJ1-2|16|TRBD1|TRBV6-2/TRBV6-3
TGTGCCAGCAGTTACCGCCGACAGGGCCCTAACTATGGCTACACCTTC
CASSYRRQGPNYGYTF